Below are 14 T cell receptor beta chains sequenced from a single sample in a study of T cell changes during pregnancy in multiple sclerosis. Libraries were prepared by immunoSEQ multiplex PCR; TCRdb keeps only in-frame clonotypes and omits some of them. The table records about 72,000 clones, 90% to 95% of them present only once. Specimen: peripheral blood, collected in the third trimester of pregnancy. The receptor source for this set is a female donor in good health, enrolled as a control in a pregnancy study.

The J gene is TRBJ1-2, the V gene TRBV6-1, with D possibly TRBD1 on 5 matching bases. Germline-derived CDR1 and CDR2 are MNHNS and SASEGT. Trimming took off 6 bases at V and 4 bases at J, with 18 bases between the two ends. The CDR3 is 15 amino acids. The CDR3 DNA reads as TGTGCCAGCAGAGCTGACATAGGGGTCCCCTATGGCTACACCTTC. As protein: CASRADIGVPYGYTF.

The J gene is TRBJ2-5, the V gene TRBV2, with D tentatively TRBD2 (6 bases). The CDR3 runs to 15 residues. Germline-derived CDR1 and CDR2 are SNHLY and FYNNEI. V was cut by 2 bases and J by 3 bases, with 13 bases left in between. Here the CDR3 reads CASSELWRGEETQYF. The DNA of the CDR3 is TGTGCCAGCAGTGAATTGTGGCGGGGAGAAGAGACCCAGTACTTC.

This clone showed up just once. The chain combines TRBV7-8 with TRBJ2-3; 12 nucleotides line up with TRBD2. J gave up 5 bases and V 6 bases, and 9 bases lay outside the gene matches. The CDR3 is made up of 16 amino acids. CDR1 and CDR2 (germline): SGHVS, FQNEAQ. CDR3 sequence: CASRFTSGGSGDTQYF. CDR3 coding DNA: TGTGCCAGCAGATTTACTAGCGGGGGGTCGGGAGATACGCAGTATTTT.

This clone was seen a single time. The V and J genes are TRBV9 and TRBJ2-3; 9 bases agree with TRBD1. The CDR3 contains 15 residues. Looked up from germline, CDR1 is SGDLS and CDR2 is YYNGEE. J was trimmed by 6 bases and V by 1 base; bases with no gene match: 6. CDR3: CASSVRDRVFDTQYF. CDR3 nucleotide sequence: TGTGCCAGCAGCGTACGGGACAGGGTATTCGATACGCAGTATTTT.

The J gene is TRBJ1-2, the V gene TRBV29-1; no definite D call. The V end was cut by 6 bases, the J end by 1 base, with 15 bases between. CDR1 and CDR2 from the germline V gene are SQVTM and ANQGSEA. The CDR3 sequence is 14 residues long. The CDR3 region is CSVTTGIGNYGYTF. The CDR3 DNA follows: TGCAGCGTAACGACGGGTATCGGTAACTATGGCTACACCTTC.

The chain employs TRBV10-3 and TRBJ2-1; TRBD2 aligns across 9 bases. CDR3 length: 15 residues. Germline V lookup: CDR1 ENHRY, CDR2 SYGVKD. V lost 4 bases to trimming and J lost 0 bases; unmatched junction nucleotides: 1. The CDR3 protein is CAISGSGGSYNEQFF. The CDR3 DNA sequence: TGTGCCATCAGTGGTAGCGGGGGCTCCTACAATGAGCAGTTCTTC.

The V call is TRBV5-1, the J call TRBJ1-3; 7 bases are shared with TRBD1. The V gene's germline CDR1 is SGHRS and CDR2 YFSETQ. V shed 4 bases, J shed 0 bases, and the junction held 7 bases outside the gene matches. The length of the CDR3 is 16 residues. CDR3 sequence reads: CASSTRQGNSGNTIYF. The CDR3 bases are TGCGCCAGCAGCACCCGACAGGGCAACTCTGGAAACACCATATATTTT. The entire variable domain, with the rest obtained from reference TRBV5-1 and TRBJ1-3, is as follows: KAGVTQTPRYLIKTRGQQVTLSCSPISGHRSVSWYQQTPGQGLQFLFEYFSETQRNKGNFPGRFSGRQFSNSRSEMNVSTLELGDSALYLCASSTRQGNSGNTIYFGEGSWLTVV.

The rearrangement links TRBV11-2 to TRBJ1-6; 7 bases line up with TRBD1. CDR3 length: 14 residues. The ends lost 5 bases at V and 7 bases at J; junction bases unmatched: 5. Germline CDR1 SGHAT, CDR2 FQNNGV. CDR3 DNA: TGTGCCAGCAGCCTCGACAGGGAGAATTCACCCCTCCACTTT. Its protein is CASSLDRENSPLHF.

The V and J genes are TRBV7-2 and TRBJ2-3; the D gene is possibly TRBD1 (6 bases). Germline V gene sequence: CDR1 SGHTA, CDR2 FQGNSA. CDR3 length: 17 residues. V was pared by 1 base and J by 2 bases, with 16 bases between. CDR3 amino acids: CASSLELGALPTDTQYF. The CDR3 nucleotides read TGTGCCAGCAGCTTAGAGTTGGGGGCCCTTCCCACAGATACGCAGTATTTT. Full variable domain (missing parts from reference TRBV7-2 and TRBJ2-3): GAGVSQSPSNKVTEKGKDVELRCDPISGHTALYWYRQSLGQGLEFLIYFQGNSAPDKSGLPSDRFSAERTGGSVSTLTIQRTQQEDSAVYLCASSLELGALPTDTQYFGPGTRLTVL.

The CDR3 DNA reads TGTGCCAGCAGCCAAGAGGGGCCGGGAGACGAGCAGTACTTC. It codes for CASSQEGPGDEQYF. The chain couples TRBV4-2 to TRBJ2-7, with D perhaps TRBD2 (6 bases). Germline V gene lookup returns CDR1 LGHNA and CDR2 YNFKEQ. V gave up 0 bases and J gave up 5 bases, with 11 bases separating them. The CDR3 extends over 14 amino acids.

V gene TRBV4-1 combines with J gene TRBJ2-1, with 8 positions matching TRBD1. Germline values: CDR1 MGHRA, CDR2 YSYEKL. J gave up 9 bases and V 1 base, and 2 bases lay outside the gene matches. The CDR3 covers 13 residues. The CDR3 sequence: CASSQVGTGEQFF. The CDR3 bases are TGCGCCAGCAGCCAAGTTGGGACAGGTGAGCAGTTCTTC.

This clone has a single count. This chain links TRBV6-5 with TRBJ2-3; D not resolved. V was shortened by 2 bases and J by 9 bases, with 15 bases between the two germline ends. The CDR3 extends over 14 amino acids. The germline CDR1 and CDR2 sequences are MNHEY and SVGAGI. CDR3 DNA sequence: TGTGCCAGCAGTTACCTCTCCCCGGGTGGCACGCAGTATTTT. It specifies CASSYLSPGGTQYF.

The chain uses TRBV6-5 and TRBJ1-5; 7 bases agree with TRBD1. Germline V lookup: CDR1 MNHEY, CDR2 SVGAGI. V was clipped by 2 bases and J by 4 bases; unmatched bases: 5. The CDR3 is made up of 15 amino acids. CDR3 in amino acids: CASSYQKGANQPQHF. The CDR3 region has the DNA TGTGCCAGCAGTTACCAAAAGGGGGCAAATCAGCCCCAGCATTTT.

The chain couples TRBV29-1 to TRBJ1-4; D gene ambiguous. Germline CDR1 and CDR2: SQVTM and ANQGSEA. V was clipped by 4 bases and J by 2 bases, with 11 bases between them. The CDR3 spans 14 residues. As DNA, the CDR3 is TGCAGCGTTGGATGGGCCGGTACTAATGAAAAACTGTTTTTT. Its translation is CSVGWAGTNEKLFF.